Detailed here is one TCR beta chain. The V gene end was trimmed by 6 bases and the J gene end by 6 bases; junction bases not matched to a gene: 9. The CDR3 totals 15 residues. Germline loops: CDR1 SGHTA, CDR2 FQGTGA. This specimen belongs to a study of T cell responses to AZD1222 COVID-19 vaccine. Here immunoSEQ multiplex PCR was the method, and the copy in TCRdb shows in-frame clones only, minus some. The sample has about 180,000 clones; 88% are singletons. Sample: peripheral blood, taken on day 0 of AZD1222 vaccination. This sequence joins TRBV7-3 and TRBJ2-3; TRBD2 matches at 10 bases. The clonotype originates from an adult in good health. The CDR3 nucleotides read TGTGCCAGCAGGGATAGCGGGAGGTTAGCGGATACGCAGTATTTT. It encodes CASRDSGRLADTQYF.